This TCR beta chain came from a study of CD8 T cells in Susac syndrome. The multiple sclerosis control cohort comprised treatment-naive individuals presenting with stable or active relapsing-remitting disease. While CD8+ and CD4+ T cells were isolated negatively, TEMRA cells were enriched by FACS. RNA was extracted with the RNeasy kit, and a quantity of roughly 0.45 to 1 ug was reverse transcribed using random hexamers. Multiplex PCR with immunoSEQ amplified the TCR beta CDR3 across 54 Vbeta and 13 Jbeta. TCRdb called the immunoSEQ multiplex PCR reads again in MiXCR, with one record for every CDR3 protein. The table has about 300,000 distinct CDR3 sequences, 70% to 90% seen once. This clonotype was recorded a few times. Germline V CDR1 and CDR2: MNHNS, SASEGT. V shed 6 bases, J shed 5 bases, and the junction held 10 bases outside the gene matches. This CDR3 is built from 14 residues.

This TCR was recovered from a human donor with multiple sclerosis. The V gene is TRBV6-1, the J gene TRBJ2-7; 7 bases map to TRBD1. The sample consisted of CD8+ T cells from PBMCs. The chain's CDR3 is CASRGDRDGDEQYF. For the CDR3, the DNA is TGTGCCAGCAGGGGAGACAGGGACGGCGACGAGCAGTACTTC.